A single sample is the source of the 28 T cell receptor beta chains below, sequenced in a study of cytomegalovirus exposure and HLA in healthy donors. The PCR ran on 60 Vbeta and 13 Jbeta primers. Method: immunoSEQ multiplex PCR; TCRdb's copy keeps in-frame clones and lacks some. The repertoire consists of some 150,000 clones, with more than 60% occurring once and the leading ten covering around 1.6%. Sequenced material: PBMCs. The receptors were gathered from a female donor in good health and CMV-seronegative.

The V and J genes are TRBV5-1 and TRBJ2-5; TRBD2 might be the D (5 bases). CDR1 SGHRS and CDR2 YFSETQ come from the germline V gene. This CDR3 region has 15 residues. Trimming shortened V by 2 bases and J by 1 base, and 12 bases separated the two germline ends. The DNA of the CDR3 is TGCGCCAGCAGCTTAACCGGGAACCCCCAAGAGACCCAGTACTTC. Its protein product is CASSLTGNPQETQYF.

Concerning this clone: One end of the junction is discordant with germline, which a read error may explain. This CDR3 is also generated by other DNA sequences in the sample. This rearrangement joins TRBV30 to TRBJ1-2; 7 positions match TRBD1. CDR3 size: 14 residues. The V gene's germline CDR1 is GTSNPN and CDR2 SVGIG (reference sequence). The CDR3 region is CAWSEGQPVSGYTF. Here the CDR3 DNA reads TGCGCCTGGAGTGAGGGACAGCCCGTATCTGGCTACACCTTC.

This chain connects TRBV18 to TRBJ2-7; the match to TRBD2 covers 12 bases. Germline V CDR1 and CDR2: KGHSH, LQKENI. This CDR3 has 19 residues. V dropped 1 base and J dropped 3; count of bases not matched to a gene: 13. The CDR3 here is CASSPRLAGGPDPRYEQYF. As DNA, the CDR3 is TGTGCCAGCTCACCACGGCTAGCGGGAGGGCCAGATCCCCGCTACGAGCAGTACTTC.

This clone was found a few times. The chain links TRBV5-1 to TRBJ1-2; D call uncertain. Germline V gene sequence: CDR1 SGHRS, CDR2 YFSETQ. There are 14 residues in the CDR3. V gave up 0 bases and J gave up 2 bases, with 8 bases separating them. Written as DNA, the CDR3 is TGCGCCAGCAGCTTGGCCCCCAGAAACTATGGCTACACCTTC. Translating gives CASSLAPRNYGYTF. The variable domain in full, completed from reference TRBV5-1 and TRBJ1-2, reads KAGVTQTPRYLIKTRGQQVTLSCSPISGHRSVSWYQQTPGQGLQFLFEYFSETQRNKGNFPGRFSGRQFSNSRSEMNVSTLELGDSALYLCASSLAPRNYGYTFGSGTRLTVV.

This CDR3 is CASSYGEDSYEQYF. DNA of the CDR3: TGTGCCAGCAGTTACGGAGAGGACTCCTACGAGCAGTACTTC. The chain combines TRBV6-5 with TRBJ2-7; D not certain. This CDR3 region has 14 residues. Looked up from germline, CDR1 is MNHEY and CDR2 is SVGAGI. Trimming cost V 2 bases and J 0 bases, with 8 bases left between them.

The CDR3, as DNA: TGTGCCAGCAGTGAAGGAGGGGGCGCAGATACGCAGTATTTT. Its protein is CASSEGGGADTQYF. The rearrangement links TRBV6-5 to TRBJ2-3, with D perhaps TRBD1 (7 bases). V gave up 5 bases and J gave up 4 bases, with 13 bases separating them. Germline V CDR1 and CDR2: MNHEY, SVGAGI. This CDR3 is 14 amino acids long.

The chain is built from TRBV6-4 and TRBJ2-2; a weak D match, TRBD2 (6 bases). The CDR3 consists of 18 residues. V lost 4 bases to trimming and J lost 1 base, with 19 bases between them. Germline lookup yields CDR1 MRHNA and CDR2 SNTAGT. The CDR3 nucleotides are TGTGCCAGCAGTGCCGTTATAGCGGAAGGCATGAACACCGGGGAGCTGTTTTTT. Amino acids: CASSAVIAEGMNTGELFF.

The chain links TRBV15 to TRBJ2-2, with 11 bases lining up with TRBD2. Trimming took 6 bases from V and 1 from J; bases not matched to a gene: 7. Looked up from germline, CDR1 is LNHNV and CDR2 is YYDKDF (reference sequence). This CDR3 comprises 17 residues. DNA for the CDR3: TGTGCCACCAGAAATAGCGGGGGGGCTTGGAACACCGGGGAGCTGTTTTTT. Translating it yields CATRNSGGAWNTGELFF.

This clone is a singleton in its sample. The rearrangement uses TRBV10-3 and TRBJ2-1; 12 nucleotides line up with TRBD2. With V trimmed by 3 bases and J by 10 bases, 10 bases remained unmatched. CDR3 length equals 16 residues. Germline V gene lookup returns CDR1 ENHRY and CDR2 SYGVKD. In nucleotides, the CDR3 is TGTGCCATCAGTGATCCACTAGCGGGAGGCCGGGGGGAGCAGTTCTTC. Its protein product is CAISDPLAGGRGEQFF.

This sequence joins TRBV19 and TRBJ2-1, with TRBD2 matching over 8 bases. V was clipped by 7 bases and J by 7 bases; unmatched bases: 6. CDR3 size: 13 residues. In germline, CDR1 is LNHDA, CDR2 SQIVND (reference sequence). As DNA, the CDR3 is TGTGCCAGTACCGGGCGGGAGGAAAATGAGCAGTTCTTC. Protein product: CASTGREENEQFF.

The table lists this clone with a few counts. The V call is TRBV21-1, the J call TRBJ1-5; the table gives TRBD1 as D, unverified against the DNA. TRBV21-1 is termed a pseudogene. The CDR3 spans 19 residues. The CDR3 region is CASSTPRAGGCWCNQPQHF. DNA for the CDR3: TGTGCCAGCAGCACGCCGAGGGCAGGGGGGTGTTGGTGCAATCAGCCCCAGCATTTT.

The chain is built from TRBV6-4 and TRBJ2-2; 8 nucleotides agree with TRBD1. In germline, CDR1 is MRHNA, CDR2 SNTAGT. The ends lost 3 bases at V and 2 bases at J; junction bases unmatched: 2. CDR3 length: 15 amino acids. The CDR3 region has the DNA TGTGCCAGCAGTGAACAGGGGGTTAACACCGGGGAGCTGTTTTTT. Translated: CASSEQGVNTGELFF.

In this sample, this clone turned up once. The rearrangement joins TRBV7-9 to TRBJ2-5, with D maybe TRBD2 (6 bases). The germline gives CDR1 SEHNR, CDR2 FQNEAQ (reference sequence). The length of the CDR3 is 15 residues. With 5 bases removed from V and 2 bases from J, the gap between germline ends came to 15 bases. CDR3 residues: CASSPPFREQETQYF. In DNA, the CDR3 is TGTGCCAGCAGCCCACCCTTTCGGGAGCAAGAGACCCAGTACTTC.

In its sample, this clone was seen once. The CDR3 DNA follows: TGTGCCAGCAGCTTAGACGGCGGCTCTAATGAAAAACTGTTTTTT. Encoded protein: CASSLDGGSNEKLFF. V usage is TRBV7-2 and J usage is TRBJ1-4, with D unclear. V was pared by 1 base and J by 3 bases, with 9 bases between. This CDR3 contains 15 residues. Germline values: CDR1 SGHTA, CDR2 FQGNSA.

This clone is a singleton in its sample. This chain connects TRBV7-8 to TRBJ2-1; 8 nucleotides line up with TRBD2. Germline V gene data show CDR1 as SGHVS and CDR2 as FQNEAQ. The CDR3 sequence is 14 residues long. With 9 bases clipped from V and 1 base from J, the junction kept 5 bases outside the gene matches. CDR3 DNA sequence: TGTGCCAGTCGGGCTAGCGGGTCCTACAATGAGCAGTTCTTC. Translating it yields CASRASGSYNEQFF.

This clone was observed a few times. This specimen includes other DNA sequences encoding the same CDR3. The V gene is TRBV6-5, the J gene TRBJ2-4; 7 bases fit TRBD1. V shed 4 bases, J shed 1 base, and the junction held 1 base outside the gene matches. Germline CDR1 MNHEY, CDR2 SVGAGI. The CDR3 has 14 residues. The CDR3, as DNA: TGTGCCAGCAGTTTACAGGGGGCCAAAAACATTCAGTACTTC. Its protein is CASSLQGAKNIQYF.

CDR3 sequence (DNA): TGTGCCAGCAGCTTGGTCTTTAATGGCTACACCTTC. This codes for CASSLVFNGYTF. The chain uses TRBV5-8 and TRBJ1-2; D ambiguous. V lost 0 bases, J lost 6 bases, and 6 bases lay in between. This CDR3 is built from 12 residues. The V gene's germline CDR1 is SGHTS and CDR2 YDEGEE.

This chain joins TRBV19 and TRBJ1-5; the D is unclear. Germline CDR1 is LNHDA and CDR2 is SQIVND (reference sequence). This CDR3 has 12 residues. Trimming took off 4 bases at V and 5 bases at J, with 6 bases between the two ends. CDR3 loop: CASSNLDQPQHF. Here the CDR3 DNA reads TGTGCCAGTAGTAATCTTGATCAGCCCCAGCATTTT.

The rearrangement uses TRBV6-5 and TRBJ1-2; D remains unclear. This CDR3 comprises 15 residues. V lost 0 bases to trimming and J lost 1 base, with 9 bases between them. The germline gives CDR1 MNHEY, CDR2 SVGAGI. CDR3 in amino acids: CASSYSRGDNYGYTF. The CDR3 DNA follows: TGTGCCAGCAGTTACTCACGGGGAGATAACTATGGCTACACCTTC.

The DNA of the CDR3 is TGTGCCAGCAGTTACCGCACAGGACAGGGACACAATGAGCAGTTCTTC. Amino acid sequence: CASSYRTGQGHNEQFF. The genes are TRBV6-5 and TRBJ2-1, with 8 bases fitting TRBD1. After removal of 2 bases from V and 5 bases from J, the junction contained 8 bases not matched to a gene. From germline, CDR1 is MNHEY and CDR2 SVGAGI. This CDR3 is built from 16 residues.

Remarks on this clone: Germline and junction disagree at one end, which may indicate a read error. This chain uses TRBV6-1 with TRBJ2-5, with a tentative D call TRBD2 (5 bases). Looked up from germline, CDR1 is MNHNS and CDR2 is SASEGT. The CDR3 is 12 amino acids. The CDR3, as DNA: TGTGCCAGCAGTGAAGCGGCCTTTTTCGGGAACTTC. Its protein is CASSEAAFFGNF.

V is TRBV5-1 and J is TRBJ1-1, with D maybe TRBD1 (6 bases). This CDR3 spans 13 amino acids. Germline V gene data show CDR1 as SGHRS and CDR2 as YFSETQ. The V end was cut by 3 bases, the J end by 2 bases, with 8 bases between. As DNA, the CDR3 is TGCGCCAGCAGCTCGGACAGCAACACTGAAGCTTTCTTT. It specifies CASSSDSNTEAFF.

This chain connects TRBV10-2 to TRBJ1-2, with TRBD1 identical over 9 bases. Trimming at V came to 6 bases and at J to 5 bases, leaving 4 bases not matched to a gene. Germline CDR1 WSHSY, CDR2 SAAADI. This CDR3 contains 13 residues. The CDR3 is CASSDRGGYGYTF. The CDR3 DNA sequence: TGCGCCAGCAGCGACAGGGGGGGTTATGGCTACACCTTC.

The table lists this clone with a few counts. CDR3 in amino acids: CASSLNGGADQPQHF. In DNA form, the CDR3 reads TGTGCCAGCAGCCTCAACGGGGGGGCGGATCAGCCCCAGCATTTT. The chain employs TRBV7-3 and TRBJ1-5; perhaps TRBD1 as D (6 bases). From germline, CDR1 is SGHTA and CDR2 FQGTGA. The CDR3 has 15 residues. V dropped 5 bases and J dropped 5 bases, with 16 bases sitting between them.

This rearrangement joins TRBV9 to TRBJ2-1; D perhaps matches TRBD2 (6 bases). This CDR3 region has 13 residues. V lost 4 bases to trimming and J lost 10 bases, with 15 bases between them. The germline V gene encodes CDR1 SGDLS and CDR2 YYNGEE. CDR3 residues: CASSTILGGEQFF. For the CDR3, the DNA is TGTGCCAGCAGCACCATCCTGGGAGGCGAGCAGTTCTTC. Full variable domain (remainder filled in from reference TRBV9 and TRBJ2-1): DSGVTQTPKHLITATGQRVTLRCSPRSGDLSVYWYQQSLDQGLQFLIQYYNGEERAKGNILERFSAQQFPDLHSELNLSSLELGDSALYFCASSTILGGEQFFGPGTRLTVL.

The V and J genes are TRBV18 and TRBJ1-1; D call uncertain. V dropped 3 bases and J dropped 5 bases, with 10 bases sitting between them. Germline lookup yields CDR1 KGHSH and CDR2 LQKENI. The CDR3 consists of 13 residues. This CDR3 reads CASSPEIFTEAFF. Written as DNA, the CDR3 is TGTGCCAGCTCACCGGAGATTTTTACTGAAGCTTTCTTT.

This chain joins TRBV6-5 and TRBJ1-2; 11 bases agree with TRBD1. This CDR3 spans 15 amino acids. The V gene end was trimmed by 0 bases and the J gene end by 7 bases; junction bases not matched to a gene: 4. CDR1 MNHEY and CDR2 SVGAGI come from the germline V gene. The CDR3 nucleotides read TGTGCCAGCAGTTACTCGGGGACAGGGGGAGGTGGCTACACCTTC. It translates to CASSYSGTGGGGYTF.

The V and J genes are TRBV19 and TRBJ2-3, with D unresolved. V was shortened by 4 bases and J by 5 bases, with 10 bases between the two germline ends. This CDR3 spans 13 amino acids. Germline V CDR1 and CDR2: LNHDA, SQIVND (reference sequence). CDR3 DNA sequence: TGTGCCAGTAGTACCCAGACGGGAGATACGCAGTATTTT. It translates to CASSTQTGDTQYF.